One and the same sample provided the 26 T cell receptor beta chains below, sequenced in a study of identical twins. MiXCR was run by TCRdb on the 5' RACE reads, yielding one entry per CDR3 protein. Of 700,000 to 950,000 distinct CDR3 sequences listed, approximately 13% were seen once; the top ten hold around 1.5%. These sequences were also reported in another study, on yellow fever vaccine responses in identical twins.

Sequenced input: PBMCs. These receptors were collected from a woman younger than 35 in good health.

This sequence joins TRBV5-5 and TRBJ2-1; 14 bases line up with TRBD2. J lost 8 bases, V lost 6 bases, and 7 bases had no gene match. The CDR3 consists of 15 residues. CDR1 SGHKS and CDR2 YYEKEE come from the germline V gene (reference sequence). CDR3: CASNLEGLAGDEQFF. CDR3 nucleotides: TGTGCCAGCAACCTCGAGGGACTAGCGGGAGATGAGCAGTTCTTC. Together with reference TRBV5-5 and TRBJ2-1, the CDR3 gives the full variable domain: DAGVTQSPTHLIKTRGQQVTLRCSPISGHKSVSWYQQVLGQGPQFIFQYYEKEERGRGNFPDRFSARQFPNYSSELNVNALLLGDSALYLCASNLEGLAGDEQFFGPGTRLTVL.

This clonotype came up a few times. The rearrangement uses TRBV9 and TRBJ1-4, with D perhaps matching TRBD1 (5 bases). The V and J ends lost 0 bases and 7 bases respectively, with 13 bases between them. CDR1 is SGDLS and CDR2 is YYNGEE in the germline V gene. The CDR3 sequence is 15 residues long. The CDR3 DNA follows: TGTGCCAGCAGCGTAGGAGCAGGGAATCGTGAAAAACTGTTTTTT. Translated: CASSVGAGNREKLFF.

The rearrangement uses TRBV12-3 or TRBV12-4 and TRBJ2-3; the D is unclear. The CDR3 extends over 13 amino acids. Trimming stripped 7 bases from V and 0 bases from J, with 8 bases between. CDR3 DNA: TGTGCCAGCACCCTCTACAGCACAGATACGCAGTATTTT. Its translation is CASTLYSTDTQYF.

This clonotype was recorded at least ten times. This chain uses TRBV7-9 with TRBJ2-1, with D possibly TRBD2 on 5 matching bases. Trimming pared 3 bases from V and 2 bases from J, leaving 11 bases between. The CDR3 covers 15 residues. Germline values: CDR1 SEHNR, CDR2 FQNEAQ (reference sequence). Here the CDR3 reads CASSFLYGAYNEQFF. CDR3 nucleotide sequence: TGTGCCAGCAGCTTTTTGTACGGGGCCTACAATGAGCAGTTCTTC.

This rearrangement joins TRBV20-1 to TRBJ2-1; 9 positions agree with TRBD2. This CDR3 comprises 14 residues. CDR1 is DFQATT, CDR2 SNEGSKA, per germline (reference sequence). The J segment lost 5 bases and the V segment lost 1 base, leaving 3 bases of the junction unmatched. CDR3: CSARGLAEHNEQFF. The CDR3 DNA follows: TGCAGTGCTAGAGGACTAGCGGAACACAATGAGCAGTTCTTC.

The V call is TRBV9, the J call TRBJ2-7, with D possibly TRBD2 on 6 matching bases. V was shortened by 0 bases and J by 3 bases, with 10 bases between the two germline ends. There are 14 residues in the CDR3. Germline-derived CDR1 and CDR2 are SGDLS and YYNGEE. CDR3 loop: CASSVEGSGYEQYF. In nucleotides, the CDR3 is TGTGCCAGCAGCGTAGAAGGTAGCGGCTACGAGCAGTACTTC.

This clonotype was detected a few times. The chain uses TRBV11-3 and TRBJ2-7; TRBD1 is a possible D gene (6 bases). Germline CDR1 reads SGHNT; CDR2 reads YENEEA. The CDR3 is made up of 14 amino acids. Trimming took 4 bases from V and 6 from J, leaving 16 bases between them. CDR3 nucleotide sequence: TGTGCCAGCAGCTCAACGACAGGAATAAGCGAGCAGTACTTC. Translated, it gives CASSSTTGISEQYF.

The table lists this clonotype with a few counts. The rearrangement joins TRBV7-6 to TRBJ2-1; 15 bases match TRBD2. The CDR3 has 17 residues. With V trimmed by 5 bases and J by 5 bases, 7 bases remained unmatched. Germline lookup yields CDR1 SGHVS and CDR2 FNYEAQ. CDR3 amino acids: CASSPRTSGRDHNEQFF. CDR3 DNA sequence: TGTGCCAGCAGCCCGCGGACTAGCGGGAGGGACCACAATGAGCAGTTCTTC.

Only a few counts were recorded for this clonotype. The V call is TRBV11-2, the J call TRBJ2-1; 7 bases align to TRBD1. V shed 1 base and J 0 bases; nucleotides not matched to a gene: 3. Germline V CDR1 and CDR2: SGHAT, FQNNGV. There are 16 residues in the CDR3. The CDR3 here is CASSLGRGFSYNEQFF. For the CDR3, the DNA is TGTGCCAGCAGCTTAGGCAGGGGGTTCTCCTACAATGAGCAGTTCTTC.

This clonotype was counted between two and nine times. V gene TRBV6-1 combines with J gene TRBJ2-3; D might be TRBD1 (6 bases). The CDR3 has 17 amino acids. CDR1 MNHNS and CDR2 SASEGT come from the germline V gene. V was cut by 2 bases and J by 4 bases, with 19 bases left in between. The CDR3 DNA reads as TGTGCCAGCAGTGAATCGACAGGTTCAGTAAGGGCAGATACGCAGTATTTT. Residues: CASSESTGSVRADTQYF.

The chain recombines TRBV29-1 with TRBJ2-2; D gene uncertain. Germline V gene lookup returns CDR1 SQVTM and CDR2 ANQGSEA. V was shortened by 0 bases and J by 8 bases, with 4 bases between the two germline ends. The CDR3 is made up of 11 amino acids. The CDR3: CSVEDWGELFF. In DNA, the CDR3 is TGCAGCGTTGAAGACTGGGGGGAGCTGTTTTTT.

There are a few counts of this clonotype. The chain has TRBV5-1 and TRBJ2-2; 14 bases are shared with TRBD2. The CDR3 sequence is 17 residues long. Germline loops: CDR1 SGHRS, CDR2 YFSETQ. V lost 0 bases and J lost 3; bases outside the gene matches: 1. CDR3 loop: CASSLAGLAGDTGELFF. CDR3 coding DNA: TGCGCCAGCAGCTTGGCGGGACTAGCGGGGGACACCGGGGAGCTGTTTTTT. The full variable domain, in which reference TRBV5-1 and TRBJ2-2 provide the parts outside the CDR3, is KAGVTQTPRYLIKTRGQQVTLSCSPISGHRSVSWYQQTPGQGLQFLFEYFSETQRNKGNFPGRFSGRQFSNSRSEMNVSTLELGDSALYLCASSLAGLAGDTGELFFGEGSRLTVL.

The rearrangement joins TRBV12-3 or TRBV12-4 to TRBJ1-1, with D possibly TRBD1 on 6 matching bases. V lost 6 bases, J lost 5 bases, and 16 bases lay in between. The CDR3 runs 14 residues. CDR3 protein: CASRRGGRGTEAFF. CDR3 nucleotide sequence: TGTGCCAGCAGACGTGGCGGCAGGGGTACTGAAGCTTTCTTT.

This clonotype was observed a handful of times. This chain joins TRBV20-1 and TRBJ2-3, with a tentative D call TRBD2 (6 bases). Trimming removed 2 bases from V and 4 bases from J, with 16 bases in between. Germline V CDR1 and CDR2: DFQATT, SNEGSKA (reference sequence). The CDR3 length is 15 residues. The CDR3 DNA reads TGCAGTGCTAGACCCATACGGGAGTCGTCAGATACGCAGTATTTT. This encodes CSARPIRESSDTQYF.

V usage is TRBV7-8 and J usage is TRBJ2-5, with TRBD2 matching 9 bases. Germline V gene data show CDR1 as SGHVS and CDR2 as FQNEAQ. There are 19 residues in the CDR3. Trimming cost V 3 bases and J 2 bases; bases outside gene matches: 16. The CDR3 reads CASSLFVVFAAGGQETQYF. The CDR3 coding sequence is TGTGCCAGCAGCTTGTTCGTTGTGTTTGCGGCGGGGGGGCAAGAGACCCAGTACTTC. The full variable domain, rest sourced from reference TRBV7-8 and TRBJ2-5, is GAGVSQSPRYKVAKRGQDVALRCDPISGHVSLFWYQQALGQGPEFLTYFQNEAQLDKSGLPSDRFFAERPEGSVSTLKIQRTQQEDSAVYLCASSLFVVFAAGGQETQYFGPGTRLLVL.

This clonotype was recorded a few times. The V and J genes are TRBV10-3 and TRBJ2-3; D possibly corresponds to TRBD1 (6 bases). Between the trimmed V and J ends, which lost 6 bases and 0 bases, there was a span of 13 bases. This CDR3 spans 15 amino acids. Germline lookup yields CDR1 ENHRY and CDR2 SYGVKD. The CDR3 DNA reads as TGTGCCATCAGAGATACAGGGACGAGCACAGATACGCAGTATTTT. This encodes CAIRDTGTSTDTQYF.

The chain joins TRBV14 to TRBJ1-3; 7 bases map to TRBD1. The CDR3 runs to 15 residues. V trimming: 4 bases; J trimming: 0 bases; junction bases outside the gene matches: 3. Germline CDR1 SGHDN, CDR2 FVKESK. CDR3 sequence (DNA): TGTGCCAGCAGCCCGACAGGGATCTCTGGAAACACCATATATTTT. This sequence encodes CASSPTGISGNTIYF.

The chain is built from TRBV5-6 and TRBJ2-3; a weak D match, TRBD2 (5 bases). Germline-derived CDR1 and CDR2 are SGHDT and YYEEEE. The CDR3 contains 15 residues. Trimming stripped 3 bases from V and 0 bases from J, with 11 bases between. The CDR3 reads CASSSVPGSTDTQYF. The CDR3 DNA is TGTGCCAGCAGCTCGGTACCGGGAAGCACAGATACGCAGTATTTT.

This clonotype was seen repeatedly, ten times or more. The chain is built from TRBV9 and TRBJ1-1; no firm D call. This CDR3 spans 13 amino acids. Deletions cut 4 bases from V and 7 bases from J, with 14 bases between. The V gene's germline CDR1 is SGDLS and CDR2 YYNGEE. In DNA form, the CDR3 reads TGTGCCAGCAGCTACAATTGGTACGGTGAAGCTTTCTTT. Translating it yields CASSYNWYGEAFF. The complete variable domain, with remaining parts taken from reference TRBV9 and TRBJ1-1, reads DSGVTQTPKHLITATGQRVTLRCSPRSGDLSVYWYQQSLDQGLQFLIQYYNGEERAKGNILERFSAQQFPDLHSELNLSSLELGDSALYFCASSYNWYGEAFFGQGTRLTVV.

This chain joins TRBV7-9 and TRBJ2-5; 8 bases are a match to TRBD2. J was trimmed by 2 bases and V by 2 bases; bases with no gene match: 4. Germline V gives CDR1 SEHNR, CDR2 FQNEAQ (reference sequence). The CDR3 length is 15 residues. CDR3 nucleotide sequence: TGTGCCAGCAGCTTAACGAAGCGGGAGCAAGAGACCCAGTACTTC. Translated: CASSLTKREQETQYF.

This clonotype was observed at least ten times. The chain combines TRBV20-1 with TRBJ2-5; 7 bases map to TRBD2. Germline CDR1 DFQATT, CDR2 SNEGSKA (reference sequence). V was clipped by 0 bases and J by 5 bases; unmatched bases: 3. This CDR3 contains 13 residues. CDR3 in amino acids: CSARETSRETQYF. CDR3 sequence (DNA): TGCAGTGCTAGAGAGACTAGCCGGGAGACCCAGTACTTC.

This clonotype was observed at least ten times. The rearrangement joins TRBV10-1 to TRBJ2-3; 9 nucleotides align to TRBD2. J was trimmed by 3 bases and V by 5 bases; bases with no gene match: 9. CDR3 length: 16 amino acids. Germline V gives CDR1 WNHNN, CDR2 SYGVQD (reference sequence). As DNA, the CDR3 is TGCGCCAGCAGTCCAGCGGGGGGCCATAAGACAGATACGCAGTATTTT. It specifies CASSPAGGHKTDTQYF.

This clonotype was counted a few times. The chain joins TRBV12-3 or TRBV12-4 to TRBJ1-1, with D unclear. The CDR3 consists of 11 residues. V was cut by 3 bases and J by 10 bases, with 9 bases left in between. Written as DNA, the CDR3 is TGTGCCAGCAGTTTCCAGGAGGTAGCTTTCTTT. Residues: CASSFQEVAFF.

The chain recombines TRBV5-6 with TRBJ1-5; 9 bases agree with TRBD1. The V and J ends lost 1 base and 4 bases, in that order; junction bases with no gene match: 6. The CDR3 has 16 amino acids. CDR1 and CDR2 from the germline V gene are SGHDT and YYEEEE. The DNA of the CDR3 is TGTGCCAGCAGCTTGATTTCGGACAGGGGTAATCAGCCCCAGCATTTT. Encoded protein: CASSLISDRGNQPQHF.

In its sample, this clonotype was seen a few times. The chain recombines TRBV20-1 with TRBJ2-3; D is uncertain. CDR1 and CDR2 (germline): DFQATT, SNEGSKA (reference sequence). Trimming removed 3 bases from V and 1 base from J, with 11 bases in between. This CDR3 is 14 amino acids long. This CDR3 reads CSASTGFGTDTQYF. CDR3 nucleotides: TGCAGTGCTAGTACGGGTTTCGGCACAGATACGCAGTATTTT.

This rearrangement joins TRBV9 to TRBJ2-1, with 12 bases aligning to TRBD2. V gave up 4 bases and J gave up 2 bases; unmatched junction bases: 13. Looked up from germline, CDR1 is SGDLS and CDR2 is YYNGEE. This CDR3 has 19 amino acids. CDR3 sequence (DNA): TGTGCCAGCAGCCGTAACTTACTAGCGGGAGGTAAGGCCTACAATGAGCAGTTCTTC. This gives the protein CASSRNLLAGGKAYNEQFF.